This TCR beta chain was observed in a study of blood T cell repertoires in COVID-19 (dated by TCRdb to about 2020). Background for the entire study: Samples covering the acute and convalescent phases of COVID-19 were provided by collaborators in the United States, Italy and Spain. The prospective study material was composed of cDNA or gDNA derived from T cells, B-cell-depleted T cells, or PBMCs. A freely available public database, intended as a resource for researchers studying the immune response to SARS-CoV-2, is where the repertoires were released. Samples came from the ongoing ImmuneRACE study (first 160 participants) plus 1,254 subjects from 6 global collaborators. The dataset comprised deeply sampled blood TCRbeta repertoires from subjects exposed to, actively infected with, or recovered from COVID-19. Where available, HLA class I and class II types were taken from metadata supplied by the sample provider and were not determined by assay-based typing. A de-identified subject ID, COVID-19 status, age in years and sex were almost always included in the sample metadata.

The immunoSEQ Assay, a bias-controlled multiplex PCR, was used to amplify TCRbeta CDR3 regions from genomic DNA. The published analysis was carried out like this. The number of nucleated cells in each sample was estimated by amplification of reference gene primers within the assay. To quantify the absolute abundance of each unique TCRbeta CDR3 rearrangement, sequence reads were collapsed and filtered. For each sample, productive Simpson clonality was calculated as the square root of Simpson's diversity index across productive rearrangements. TCRdb stores this immuneACCESS table with in-frame sequences only. Part of the clones is absent; in the studies checked, under half of the shortfall reflects unresolved V genes, and no reason is known for the rest. Clone size and V and J calls were adopted from that table, with D and trimming inferred from the DNA. The sample data list almost 200,000 clones, and 85% of these were observed just once. The ten largest clones take up around 0.93% of the sample.

Overall study outcomes, separate from this receptor: Clinical and demographic metadata were provided uncurated, with the amount varying by source and participant.

At one collaborating source in Seattle, patients were enrolled during active infection and were followed longitudinally through the course of disease. The collaborating institutions used their own protocols to collect whole blood in K2EDTA tubes. For TCRbeta analysis, collaborators shipped samples in one of three forms: frozen whole blood, isolated PBMCs, or DNA extracted from either of those sample types. Comment on this clone: Its antigen is unknown. Base qualities are not at hand, and no much larger clone is one base apart.

The CDR3 starts with the cysteine, ends with the phenylalanine, and has 15 residues. Only the CDR3 DNA is retained, 45 bases long and in frame from the first base. V drops 4 bases and J drops 0 bases, leaving 13 bases in between. The germline V gene encodes CDR1 SGHRS and CDR2 YFSETQ. Sample: peripheral blood. The sequence derives from a man aged 55 to 70 with COVID-19, enrolled during active disease. This sequence uses TRBV5-1 and TRBJ1-2, with no confident D gene call. The DNA sequence is TGCGCCAGCAGCCCCGAGGGTAACGCTAACTATGGCTACACCTTC. It specifies CASSPEGNANYGYTF.